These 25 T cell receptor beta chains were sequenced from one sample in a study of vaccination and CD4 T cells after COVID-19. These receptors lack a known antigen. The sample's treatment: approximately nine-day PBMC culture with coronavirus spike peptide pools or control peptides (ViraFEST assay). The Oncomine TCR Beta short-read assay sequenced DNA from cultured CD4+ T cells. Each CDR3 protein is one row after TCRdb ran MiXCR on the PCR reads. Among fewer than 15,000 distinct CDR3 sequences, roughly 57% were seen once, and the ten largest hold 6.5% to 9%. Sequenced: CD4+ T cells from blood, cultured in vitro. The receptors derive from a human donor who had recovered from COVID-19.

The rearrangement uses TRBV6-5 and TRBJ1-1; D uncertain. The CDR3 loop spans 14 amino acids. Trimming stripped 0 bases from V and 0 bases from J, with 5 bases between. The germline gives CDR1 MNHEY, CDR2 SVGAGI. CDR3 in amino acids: CASSYSRMNTEAFF. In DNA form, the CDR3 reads TGTGCCAGCAGTTACTCGAGGATGAACACTGAAGCTTTCTTT.

This CDR3 is CASSSSTEGTEAFF. The DNA of the CDR3 is TGTGCCAGCAGTTCCTCTACCGAGGGGACTGAAGCTTTCTTT. The V and J genes are TRBV6-5 and TRBJ1-1; the D gene is possibly TRBD1 (5 bases). CDR1 and CDR2 (germline): MNHEY, SVGAGI. V was cut by 4 bases and J by 5 bases, with 14 bases left in between. The CDR3 contains 14 residues.

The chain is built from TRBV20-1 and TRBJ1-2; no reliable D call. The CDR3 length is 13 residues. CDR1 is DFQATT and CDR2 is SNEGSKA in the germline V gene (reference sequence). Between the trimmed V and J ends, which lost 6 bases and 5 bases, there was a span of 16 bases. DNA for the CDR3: TGCAGTGCGTATGGCAGCCTGGTTTATGGCTACACCTTC. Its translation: CSAYGSLVYGYTF.

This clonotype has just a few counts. The CDR3 spells CASSRPTGSTEAFF. The CDR3 nucleotides are TGTGCCAGCAGTCGCCCAACAGGGAGCACTGAAGCTTTCTTT. The chain couples TRBV28 to TRBJ1-1, with a weak D call TRBD1 (6 bases). The CDR3 covers 14 residues. Germline V gene data show CDR1 as MDHEN and CDR2 as SYDVKM. Deletions cut 5 bases from V and 4 bases from J, with 14 bases between.

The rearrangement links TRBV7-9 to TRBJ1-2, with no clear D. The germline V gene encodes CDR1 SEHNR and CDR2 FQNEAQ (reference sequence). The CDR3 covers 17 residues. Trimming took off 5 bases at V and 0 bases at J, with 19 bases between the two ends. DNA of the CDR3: TGTGCCAGCAGCACCAGCTTCGTTGGGGTGTCTAACTATGGCTACACCTTC. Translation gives CASSTSFVGVSNYGYTF.

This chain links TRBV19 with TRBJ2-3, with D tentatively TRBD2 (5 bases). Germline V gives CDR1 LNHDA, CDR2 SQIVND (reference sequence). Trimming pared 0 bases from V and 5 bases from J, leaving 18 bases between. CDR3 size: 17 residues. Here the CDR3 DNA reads TGTGCCAGTAGTATAGATCTTCCTAGCAAAGGGAAAGATACGCAGTATTTT. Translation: CASSIDLPSKGKDTQYF.

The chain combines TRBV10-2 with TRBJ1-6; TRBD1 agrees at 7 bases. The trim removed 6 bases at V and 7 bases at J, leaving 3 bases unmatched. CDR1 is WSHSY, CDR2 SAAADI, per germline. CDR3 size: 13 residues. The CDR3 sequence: CASRGQENSPLHF. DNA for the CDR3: TGCGCCAGCAGAGGACAGGAAAATTCACCCCTCCACTTT.

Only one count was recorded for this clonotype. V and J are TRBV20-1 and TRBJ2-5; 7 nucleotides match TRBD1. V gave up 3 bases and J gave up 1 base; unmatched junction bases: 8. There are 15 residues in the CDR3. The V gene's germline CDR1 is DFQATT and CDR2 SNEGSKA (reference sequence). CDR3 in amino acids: CSASSPDRAQETQYF. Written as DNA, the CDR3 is TGCAGTGCTAGTTCACCCGACAGGGCCCAAGAGACCCAGTACTTC.

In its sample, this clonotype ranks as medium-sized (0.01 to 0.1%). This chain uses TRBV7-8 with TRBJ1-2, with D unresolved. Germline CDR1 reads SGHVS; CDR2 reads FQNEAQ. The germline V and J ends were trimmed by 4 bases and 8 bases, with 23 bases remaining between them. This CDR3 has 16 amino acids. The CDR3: CASSSRAAKVTMGYTF. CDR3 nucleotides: TGTGCCAGCAGCTCTCGGGCAGCCAAAGTAACTATGGGCTACACCTTC. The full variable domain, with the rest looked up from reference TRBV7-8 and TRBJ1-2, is GAGVSQSPRYKVAKRGQDVALRCDPISGHVSLFWYQQALGQGPEFLTYFQNEAQLDKSGLPSDRFFAERPEGSVSTLKIQRTQQEDSAVYLCASSSRAAKVTMGYTFGSGTRLTVV.

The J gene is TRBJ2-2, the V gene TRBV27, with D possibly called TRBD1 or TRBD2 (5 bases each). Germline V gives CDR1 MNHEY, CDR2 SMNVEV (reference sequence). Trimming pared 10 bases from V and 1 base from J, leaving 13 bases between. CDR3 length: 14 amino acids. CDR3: CAIRGPMNTGELFF. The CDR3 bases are TGTGCCATCCGGGGCCCCATGAACACCGGGGAGCTGTTTTTT.

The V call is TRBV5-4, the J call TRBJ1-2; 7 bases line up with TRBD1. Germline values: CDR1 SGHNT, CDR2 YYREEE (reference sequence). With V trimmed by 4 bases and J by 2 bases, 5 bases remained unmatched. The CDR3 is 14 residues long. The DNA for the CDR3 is TGTGCCAGCAGCGGGGCGACAGGGAACTATGGCTACACCTTC. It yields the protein CASSGATGNYGYTF.

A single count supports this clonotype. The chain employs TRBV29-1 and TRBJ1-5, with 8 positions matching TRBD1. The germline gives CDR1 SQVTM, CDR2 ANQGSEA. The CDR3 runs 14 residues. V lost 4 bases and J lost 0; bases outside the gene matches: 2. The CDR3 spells CSVGDRYSNQPQHF. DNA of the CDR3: TGCAGCGTTGGGGACAGGTATAGCAATCAGCCCCAGCATTTT.

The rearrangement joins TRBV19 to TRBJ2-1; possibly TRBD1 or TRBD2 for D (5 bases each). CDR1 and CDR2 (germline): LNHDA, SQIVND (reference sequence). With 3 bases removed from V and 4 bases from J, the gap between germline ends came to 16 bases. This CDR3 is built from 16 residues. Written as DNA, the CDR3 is TGTGCCAGTAGTATCCCCCCAAGCTGGGGGTACAATGAGCAGTTCTTC. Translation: CASSIPPSWGYNEQFF.

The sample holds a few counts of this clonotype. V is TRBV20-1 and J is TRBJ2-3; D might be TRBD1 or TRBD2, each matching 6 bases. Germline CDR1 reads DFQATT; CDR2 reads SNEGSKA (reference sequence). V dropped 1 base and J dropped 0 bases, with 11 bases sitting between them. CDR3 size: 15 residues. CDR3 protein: CSARAGASSTDTQYF. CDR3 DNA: TGCAGTGCTAGAGCGGGGGCCTCTAGCACAGATACGCAGTATTTT.

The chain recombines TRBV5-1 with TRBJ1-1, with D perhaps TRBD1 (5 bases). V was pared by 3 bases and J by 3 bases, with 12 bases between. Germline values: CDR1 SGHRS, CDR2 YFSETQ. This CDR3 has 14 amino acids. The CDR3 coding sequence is TGCGCCAGCAGCTCAGGGTTTGTCGACACTGAAGCTTTCTTT. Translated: CASSSGFVDTEAFF.

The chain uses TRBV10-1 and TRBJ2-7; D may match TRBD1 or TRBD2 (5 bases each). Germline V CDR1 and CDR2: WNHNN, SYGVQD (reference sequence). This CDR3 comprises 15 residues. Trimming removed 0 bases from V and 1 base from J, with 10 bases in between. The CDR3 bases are TGCGCCAGCAGTGAGTCAACAGAGGGGTCCTACGAGCAGTACTTC. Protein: CASSESTEGSYEQYF.

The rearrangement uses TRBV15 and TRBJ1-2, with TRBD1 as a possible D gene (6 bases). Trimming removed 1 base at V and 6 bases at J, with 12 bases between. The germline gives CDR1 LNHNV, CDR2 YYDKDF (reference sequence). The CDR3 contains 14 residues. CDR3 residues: CATSRGPGGDGYTF. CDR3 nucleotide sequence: TGTGCCACCAGCAGAGGGCCGGGGGGCGATGGCTACACCTTC.

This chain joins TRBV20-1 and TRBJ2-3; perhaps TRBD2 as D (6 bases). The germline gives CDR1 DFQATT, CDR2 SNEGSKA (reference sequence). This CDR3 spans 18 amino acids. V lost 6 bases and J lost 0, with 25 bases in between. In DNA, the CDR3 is TGCAGTGCCCGAGGGACTTTTACTAAAAGGACTAGCACAGATACGCAGTATTTT. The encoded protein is CSARGTFTKRTSTDTQYF.

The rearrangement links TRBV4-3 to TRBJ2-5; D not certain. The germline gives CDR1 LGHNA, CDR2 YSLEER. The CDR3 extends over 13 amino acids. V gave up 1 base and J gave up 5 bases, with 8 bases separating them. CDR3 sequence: CASSQVDGETQYF. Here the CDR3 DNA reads TGCGCCAGCAGCCAAGTAGATGGCGAGACCCAGTACTTC.

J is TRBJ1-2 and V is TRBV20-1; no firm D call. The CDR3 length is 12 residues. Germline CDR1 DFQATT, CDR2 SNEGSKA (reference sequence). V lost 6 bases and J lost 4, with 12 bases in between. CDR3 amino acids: CSAAGPTYGYTF. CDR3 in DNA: TGCAGTGCAGCCGGGCCCACCTATGGCTACACCTTC.

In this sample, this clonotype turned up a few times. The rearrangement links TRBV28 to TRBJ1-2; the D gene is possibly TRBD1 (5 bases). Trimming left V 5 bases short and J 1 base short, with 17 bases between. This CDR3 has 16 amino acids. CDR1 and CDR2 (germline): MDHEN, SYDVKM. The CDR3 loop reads CASSLSGTAFNYGYTF. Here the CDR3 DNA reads TGTGCCAGCAGTCTCTCCGGGACGGCCTTTAACTATGGCTACACCTTC.

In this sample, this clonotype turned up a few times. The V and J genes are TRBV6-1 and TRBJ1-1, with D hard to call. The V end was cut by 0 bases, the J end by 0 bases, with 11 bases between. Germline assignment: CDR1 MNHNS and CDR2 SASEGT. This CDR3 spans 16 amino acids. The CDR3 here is CASSEANRVVNTEAFF. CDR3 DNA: TGTGCCAGCAGTGAAGCAAACAGAGTCGTGAACACTGAAGCTTTCTTT.

The CDR3 nucleotides read TGTGCCAGCTCACCCCCCGGCACAGGAGTAGAAGCTTTCTTT. Translated, it gives CASSPPGTGVEAFF. This chain links TRBV18 with TRBJ1-1; the D gene is possibly TRBD1 (5 bases). Trimming removed 3 bases at V and 8 bases at J, with 16 bases between. Germline values: CDR1 KGHSH, CDR2 LQKENI. This CDR3 region has 14 residues.

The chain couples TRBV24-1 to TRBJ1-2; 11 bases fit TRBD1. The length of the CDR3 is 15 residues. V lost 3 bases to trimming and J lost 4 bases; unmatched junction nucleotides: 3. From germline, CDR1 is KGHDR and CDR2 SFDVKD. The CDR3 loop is CATSDPGTGGYGYTF. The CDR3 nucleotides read TGTGCCACCAGTGATCCCGGGACAGGGGGCTATGGCTACACCTTC.

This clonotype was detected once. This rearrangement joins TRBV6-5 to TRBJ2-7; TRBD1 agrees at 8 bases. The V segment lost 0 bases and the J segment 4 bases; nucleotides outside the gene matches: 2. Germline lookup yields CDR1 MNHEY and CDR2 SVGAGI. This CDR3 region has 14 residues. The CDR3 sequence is CASSYSTGVYEQYF. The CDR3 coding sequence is TGTGCCAGCAGTTACTCGACAGGGGTATACGAGCAGTACTTC.